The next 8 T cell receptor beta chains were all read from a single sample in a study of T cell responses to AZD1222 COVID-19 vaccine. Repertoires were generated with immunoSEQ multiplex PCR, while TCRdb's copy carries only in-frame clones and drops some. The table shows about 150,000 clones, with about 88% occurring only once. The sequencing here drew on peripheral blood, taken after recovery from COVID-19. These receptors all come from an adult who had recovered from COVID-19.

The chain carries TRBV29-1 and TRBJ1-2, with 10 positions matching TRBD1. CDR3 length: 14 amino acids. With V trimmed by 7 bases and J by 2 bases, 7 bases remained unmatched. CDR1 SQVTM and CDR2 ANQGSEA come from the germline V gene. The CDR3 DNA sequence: TGCAGCGCTTGGGGACAGGGGAAAAACTATGGCTACACCTTC. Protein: CSAWGQGKNYGYTF.

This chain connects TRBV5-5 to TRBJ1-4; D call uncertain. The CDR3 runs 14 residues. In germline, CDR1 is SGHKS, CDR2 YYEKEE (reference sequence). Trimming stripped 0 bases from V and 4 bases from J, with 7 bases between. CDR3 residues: CASSLGFGNEKLFF. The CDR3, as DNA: TGTGCCAGCAGCTTGGGTTTCGGTAATGAAAAACTGTTTTTT.

The CDR3 region has the DNA TGTGCCAGCAGCCAAACTCACTCTGGAAACACCATATATTTT. Translation gives CASSQTHSGNTIYF. The chain uses TRBV6-5 and TRBJ1-3; no firm D call. Germline CDR1 and CDR2: MNHEY and SVGAGI. This CDR3 contains 14 residues. Trimming removed 6 bases at V and 0 bases at J, with 9 bases between.

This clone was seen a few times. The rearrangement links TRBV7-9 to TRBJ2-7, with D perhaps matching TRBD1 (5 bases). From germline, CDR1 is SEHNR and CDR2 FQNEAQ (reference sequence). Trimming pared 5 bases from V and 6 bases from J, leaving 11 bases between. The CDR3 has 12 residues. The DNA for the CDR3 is TGTGCCAGCAGCCCCCGACAGTCCGAGCAGTACTTC. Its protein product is CASSPRQSEQYF.

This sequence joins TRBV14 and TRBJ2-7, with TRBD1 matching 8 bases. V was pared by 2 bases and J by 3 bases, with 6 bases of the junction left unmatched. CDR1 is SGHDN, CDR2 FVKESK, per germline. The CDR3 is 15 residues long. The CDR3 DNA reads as TGTGCCAGCAGCCAAAAAATGGACAGGGTCTACGAGCAGTACTTC. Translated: CASSQKMDRVYEQYF.

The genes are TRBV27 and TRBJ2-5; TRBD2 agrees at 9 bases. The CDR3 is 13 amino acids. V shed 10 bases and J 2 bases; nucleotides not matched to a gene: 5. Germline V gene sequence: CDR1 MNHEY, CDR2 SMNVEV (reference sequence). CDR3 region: CATGRGGQETQYF. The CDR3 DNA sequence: TGTGCCACCGGGCGGGGGGGTCAAGAGACCCAGTACTTC.

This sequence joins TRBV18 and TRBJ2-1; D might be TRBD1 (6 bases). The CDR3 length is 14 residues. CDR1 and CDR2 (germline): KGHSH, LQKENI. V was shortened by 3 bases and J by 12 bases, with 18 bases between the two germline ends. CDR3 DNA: TGTGCCAGCTCACCCACCGGGCAGGGGTCGAGGCAGTTCTTC. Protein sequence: CASSPTGQGSRQFF.

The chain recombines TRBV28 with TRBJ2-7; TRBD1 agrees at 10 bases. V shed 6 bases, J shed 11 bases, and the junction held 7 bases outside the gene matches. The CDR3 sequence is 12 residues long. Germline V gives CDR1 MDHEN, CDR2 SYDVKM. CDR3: CASRDRGELEYF. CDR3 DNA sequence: TGTGCCAGCAGGGACAGGGGGGAATTGGAGTACTTC.